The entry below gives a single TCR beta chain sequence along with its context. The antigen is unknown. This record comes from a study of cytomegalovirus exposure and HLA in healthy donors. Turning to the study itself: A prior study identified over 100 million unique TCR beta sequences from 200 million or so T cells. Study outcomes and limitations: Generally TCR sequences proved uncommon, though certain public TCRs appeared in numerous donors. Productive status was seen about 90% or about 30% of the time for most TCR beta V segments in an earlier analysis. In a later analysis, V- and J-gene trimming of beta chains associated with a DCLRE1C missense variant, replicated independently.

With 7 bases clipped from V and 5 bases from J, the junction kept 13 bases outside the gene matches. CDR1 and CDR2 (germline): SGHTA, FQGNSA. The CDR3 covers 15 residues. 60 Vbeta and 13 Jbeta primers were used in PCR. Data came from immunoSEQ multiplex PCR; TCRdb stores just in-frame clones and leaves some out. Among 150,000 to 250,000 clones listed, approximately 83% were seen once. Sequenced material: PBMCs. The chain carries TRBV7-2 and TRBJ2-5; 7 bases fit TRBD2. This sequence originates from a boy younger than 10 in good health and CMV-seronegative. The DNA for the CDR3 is TGTGCCAGCACTAGAGAGGGAGGGGCTATCGAGACCCAGTACTTC. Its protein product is CASTREGGAIETQYF. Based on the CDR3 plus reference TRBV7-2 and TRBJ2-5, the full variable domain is GAGVSQSPSNKVTEKGKDVELRCDPISGHTALYWYRQSLGQGLEFLIYFQGNSAPDKSGLPSDRFSAERTGGSVSTLTIQRTQQEDSAVYLCASTREGGAIETQYFGPGTRLLVL.